This record concerns one T cell receptor beta chain sequence. This specimen comes from a study of OX40 agonist ivuxolimab in advanced cancers. The V end lost 4 bases, the J end lost 3 bases, and 7 bases lay between the germline ends. Germline V gene sequence: CDR1 SGHNT, CDR2 YYREEE (reference sequence). The CDR3 has 12 residues. TCRdb keeps only in-frame clones here, not all; method: immunoSEQ multiplex PCR. The sample yields about 140,000 clones, about 92% seen once. The clonotype originates from an adult with an advanced solid tumor such as melanoma, head and neck, liver or kidney cancer. This chain joins TRBV5-4 and TRBJ1-1; D remains ambiguous. The sequences come from CD4+ or CD8+ T cells sorted from blood, collected in a trial of the OX40 agonist ivuxolimab. CDR3 nucleotides: TGTGCCAGCAGCCGGACGGACACTGAAGCTTTCTTT. Its protein product is CASSRTDTEAFF.